This T cell receptor (beta chain) emerged from a study of PD-1 blockade in mismatch repair-deficient tumors. Germline V gene sequence: CDR1 SGHNT, CDR2 YYREEE (reference sequence). The V gene end was trimmed by 2 bases and the J gene end by 6 bases; junction bases not matched to a gene: 9. The CDR3 spans 16 residues. Here immunoSEQ multiplex PCR was the method, and the copy in TCRdb shows in-frame clones only, minus some. The sample records approximately 100,000 clones, about 79% being singletons. This clonotype was obtained from an adult with mismatch repair-deficient cancer. The sequencing here drew on peripheral blood, taken about 33 weeks after starting pembrolizumab. The V gene is TRBV5-4, the J gene TRBJ2-1; 9 bases fit TRBD2. CDR3 sequence: CASSLDSGSLPNEQFF. The CDR3 bases are TGTGCCAGCAGCTTAGATAGCGGGAGTCTCCCCAATGAGCAGTTCTTC.